Shown below are 29 T cell receptor beta chains from a single sample sequenced in a study of T-cell memory formation after mild COVID-19. TCRdb redid the calling of the 5' RACE reads with MiXCR, one entry per CDR3 protein. The sample includes about 350,000 distinct CDR3 sequences, approximately 13% seen only once; the top ten take about a fifth. Material: PBMCs or a T cell subset sorted from them (not recorded which). Receptors were obtained from a man younger than 30 who had mild COVID-19 (a few samples of this study predate the infection). Cell type and time point are not known.

Concerning this clonotype itself: The junction does not match germline at one end; this may be a read error. The chain joins TRBV6-6 to TRBJ2-2; no clear D. The CDR3 runs to 11 residues. Germline CDR1 reads MNHNY; CDR2 reads SVGAGI (reference sequence). The chain's CDR3 is CASSYTWELFF. CDR3 DNA: TGTGCCAGCAGCTACACCTGGGAGCTGTTTTTT.

The V and J genes are TRBV28 and TRBJ2-2; D gene uncertain. This CDR3 is built from 13 residues. The V end lost 3 bases, the J end lost 5 bases, and 7 bases lay between the germline ends. Germline V gene sequence: CDR1 MDHEN, CDR2 SYDVKM. The CDR3 sequence: CASSLGWTGELFF. CDR3 nucleotide sequence: TGTGCCAGCAGTTTGGGGTGGACCGGGGAGCTGTTTTTT.

This clonotype was seen at least ten times. V and J are TRBV9 and TRBJ2-1; 8 bases match TRBD2. This CDR3 has 13 amino acids. Unmatched junction bases numbered 6, after V lost 7 bases and J lost 6 bases. CDR1 is SGDLS and CDR2 is YYNGEE in the germline V gene. CDR3 in DNA: TGTGCCAGCGCGGGACTAGTTGGCAATGAGCAGTTCTTC. Protein: CASAGLVGNEQFF.

The rearrangement uses TRBV9 and TRBJ1-2, with D perhaps matching TRBD1 (6 bases). This CDR3 comprises 14 residues. V gave up 3 bases and J gave up 3 bases, with 12 bases separating them. Per germline, CDR1 SGDLS and CDR2 YYNGEE. CDR3 nucleotides: TGTGCCAGCAGCGCCGCGGGGGCGGACTATGGCTACACCTTC. Translating it yields CASSAAGADYGYTF.

Only a few counts were recorded for this clonotype. The chain uses TRBV4-1 and TRBJ2-7; 7 bases align to TRBD1. The CDR3 has 13 residues. Germline lookup yields CDR1 MGHRA and CDR2 YSYEKL. V shed 4 bases, J shed 6 bases, and the junction held 6 bases outside the gene matches. The CDR3 protein is CASSPGTGVEQYF. The CDR3 coding sequence is TGCGCCAGCAGCCCTGGAACAGGGGTCGAGCAGTACTTC.

This chain joins TRBV4-3 and TRBJ1-3; D is uncertain. The V gene lost 0 bases and the J gene lost 0 bases, with 15 bases spanning the gap. The CDR3 consists of 18 residues. Germline CDR1 reads LGHNA; CDR2 reads YSLEER. The CDR3, as DNA: TGCGCCAGCAGCCAAGAAAGGGCCGGCGGTTACTCTGGAAACACCATATATTTT. This sequence encodes CASSQERAGGYSGNTIYF.

This clonotype was picked up many times. The rearrangement uses TRBV7-9 and TRBJ2-7; D not certain. The length of the CDR3 is 12 residues. Germline CDR1 SEHNR, CDR2 FQNEAQ (reference sequence). V was cut by 2 bases and J by 6 bases, with 8 bases left in between. The chain's CDR3 is CASSLTIGEQYF. DNA for the CDR3: TGTGCCAGCAGCTTAACAATCGGCGAGCAGTACTTC.

This clonotype was observed a few times. The genes are TRBV29-1 and TRBJ2-3, with D possibly matching TRBD2 (5 bases). The germline gives CDR1 SQVTM, CDR2 ANQGSEA. The CDR3 totals 13 residues. Deletions cut 7 bases from V and 4 bases from J, with 15 bases between. The chain's CDR3 is CSEEALLPDTQYF. The DNA for the CDR3 is TGCAGCGAGGAGGCGCTCCTCCCAGATACGCAGTATTTT.

This chain's CDR3 is CASSPSLGVSYNEQFF. The CDR3 nucleotides read TGTGCCAGCAGCCCCTCGCTGGGGGTCTCCTACAATGAGCAGTTCTTC. The chain carries TRBV7-9 and TRBJ2-1; D assignment may be TRBD1 or TRBD2 (5 bases each). This CDR3 region has 16 residues. Germline assignment: CDR1 SEHNR and CDR2 FQNEAQ (reference sequence). V lost 5 bases to trimming and J lost 0 bases, with 14 bases between them.

V and J are TRBV28 and TRBJ1-6, with D perhaps TRBD1 (6 bases). V lost 6 bases and J 12 bases, leaving 18 bases between the germline ends. The CDR3 loop spans 14 amino acids. Germline V gene data show CDR1 as MDHEN and CDR2 as SYDVKM. CDR3 sequence: CASRKQGNSLPLHF. CDR3 in DNA: TGTGCCAGCAGAAAACAGGGTAATTCGTTACCCCTCCACTTT.

V gene TRBV20-1 combines with J gene TRBJ1-6, with 11 bases that match TRBD1. This CDR3 is built from 15 residues. V lost 3 bases, J lost 10 bases, and 8 bases stayed unmatched. Germline assignment: CDR1 DFQATT and CDR2 SNEGSKA (reference sequence). This CDR3 is CSARPTGTGGSPLHF. The CDR3 DNA follows: TGCAGTGCTAGGCCGACCGGGACAGGGGGGTCACCCCTCCACTTT.

Many counts were recorded for this clonotype. The V and J genes are TRBV10-3 and TRBJ1-1; no clear D. The germline V and J ends were trimmed by 11 bases and 7 bases, with 23 bases remaining between them. Germline V gene lookup returns CDR1 ENHRY and CDR2 SYGVKD. This CDR3 contains 14 residues. As DNA, the CDR3 is TGTGCCGGCCGGGAGCGTCACGATCGAGTTGAAGCTTTCTTT. As protein: CAGRERHDRVEAFF.

The sample holds a few counts of this clonotype. The chain employs TRBV2 and TRBJ1-5; D is possibly TRBD1 (6 bases). This CDR3 region has 12 residues. Trimming removed 9 bases at V and 6 bases at J, with 12 bases between. Germline V gene data show CDR1 as SNHLY and CDR2 as FYNNEI. The DNA of the CDR3 is TGTGCCAGTAGGGACATGGGTCAGCCCCAGCATTTT. This sequence encodes CASRDMGQPQHF.

The chain employs TRBV6-5 and TRBJ2-5; D remains ambiguous. V lost 9 bases to trimming and J lost 9 bases, with 11 bases between them. The CDR3 consists of 10 residues. CDR1 MNHEY and CDR2 SVGAGI come from the germline V gene. The CDR3 coding sequence is TGTGCCAGGCCATTGGGTGCCCAGTACTTC. Encoded protein: CARPLGAQYF.

This clonotype was recorded a few times. The gene calls are TRBV4-3 and TRBJ2-5, with D unresolved. Trimming cost V 0 bases and J 6 bases, with 8 bases left between them. The CDR3 loop spans 13 amino acids. The germline V gene has CDR1 LGHNA and CDR2 YSLEER. The CDR3 DNA reads TGCGCCAGCAGCCAAGATGCGGAAAAGACCCAGTACTTC. Translating gives CASSQDAEKTQYF.

This rearrangement joins TRBV3-1 to TRBJ1-1; 11 bases are shared with TRBD1. V dropped 1 base and J dropped 0; count of bases not matched to a gene: 1. Looked up from germline, CDR1 is LGHDT and CDR2 is YNNKEL (reference sequence). The CDR3 is made up of 16 amino acids. The CDR3 reads CASSQGTGGLNTEAFF. CDR3 nucleotide sequence: TGTGCCAGCAGCCAAGGGACAGGGGGCCTGAACACTGAAGCTTTCTTT.

This clonotype was recorded at least ten times. The chain is built from TRBV6-5 and TRBJ2-3; 7 bases are shared with TRBD1. From germline, CDR1 is MNHEY and CDR2 SVGAGI. The CDR3 runs 14 residues. V was pared by 6 bases and J by 0 bases, with 3 bases of the junction left unmatched. CDR3 coding DNA: TGTGCCAGCAGGAGGGACAGAAGCACAGATACGCAGTATTTT. Amino acid sequence: CASRRDRSTDTQYF.

This clonotype was observed at least ten times. This sequence joins TRBV13 and TRBJ1-1; TRBD1 is a possible D gene (5 bases). The CDR3 is 10 residues long. In germline, CDR1 is PRHDT, CDR2 FYEKMQ (reference sequence). V was trimmed by 3 bases and J by 11 bases, leaving 7 bases between them. Here the CDR3 DNA reads TGTGCCAGCAGCTTGGGGGATGCTTTCTTT. Its translation is CASSLGDAFF.

This chain uses TRBV12-3 or TRBV12-4 with TRBJ2-5; 8 bases are shared with TRBD1. The CDR3 consists of 14 residues. V was clipped by 3 bases and J by 5 bases; unmatched bases: 5. For the CDR3, the DNA is TGTGCCAGCAGTTTGACAGGGGTGTGGGAGACCCAGTACTTC. Protein product: CASSLTGVWETQYF.

This clonotype was found many times. DNA of the CDR3: TGTGCCAGCAGTTACTCAGGAGGTTATGAAAAACTGTTTTTT. This codes for CASSYSGGYEKLFF. The chain couples TRBV6-5 to TRBJ1-4, with D unresolved. Trimming took off 0 bases at V and 6 bases at J, with 8 bases between the two ends. The CDR3 runs to 14 residues. CDR1 and CDR2 (germline): MNHEY, SVGAGI.

This clonotype occurred a few times. The chain joins TRBV28 to TRBJ2-2, with TRBD1 as a possible D gene (5 bases). Germline V gene lookup returns CDR1 MDHEN and CDR2 SYDVKM. The CDR3 totals 15 residues. Trimming removed 1 base from V and 1 base from J, with 7 bases in between. CDR3 bases: TGTGCCAGCAGTTTATTTAGGGGGAACACCGGGGAGCTGTTTTTT. Encoded protein: CASSLFRGNTGELFF.

This clonotype has just a few counts. This sequence joins TRBV30 and TRBJ2-2; the D gene is possibly TRBD2 (5 bases). Trimming removed 1 base at V and 5 bases at J, with 5 bases between. The germline CDR1 and CDR2 sequences are GTSNPN and SVGIG (reference sequence). The length of the CDR3 is 12 residues. Here the CDR3 reads CAWSAGTGELFF. DNA of the CDR3: TGTGCCTGGAGTGCGGGGACCGGGGAGCTGTTTTTT.

This clonotype has a count of ten or more. This chain links TRBV5-1 with TRBJ2-2; unclear D gene. Germline V lookup: CDR1 SGHRS, CDR2 YFSETQ. Between the trimmed V and J ends, which lost 2 bases and 1 base, there was a span of 9 bases. The CDR3 covers 15 residues. The CDR3 nucleotides read TGCGCCAGCAGCTTCTCAGGACGGAACACCGGGGAGCTGTTTTTT. Protein: CASSFSGRNTGELFF.

CDR3 coding DNA: TGCAGCGTTGGGCAGGGATTGGAAGCTTTCTTT. Its protein product is CSVGQGLEAFF. The genes are TRBV29-1 and TRBJ1-1, with TRBD1 as a possible D gene (5 bases). Per germline, CDR1 SQVTM and CDR2 ANQGSEA. This CDR3 has 11 residues. Between the trimmed V and J ends, which lost 4 bases and 8 bases, there was a span of 11 bases.

This clonotype was seen repeatedly, ten times or more. J is TRBJ2-7 and V is TRBV20-1; the D gene is possibly TRBD1 (6 bases). This CDR3 is 13 amino acids long. Trimming removed 4 bases from V and 2 bases from J, with 12 bases in between. Germline CDR1 and CDR2: DFQATT and SNEGSKA (reference sequence). The CDR3 reads CSANNRATYEQYV. CDR3 DNA: TGCAGTGCTAATAACAGGGCCACCTACGAGCAGTACGTC.

This clonotype appeared many times. V usage is TRBV7-9 and J usage is TRBJ2-5, with D perhaps matching TRBD1 (5 bases). CDR1 and CDR2 from the germline V gene are SEHNR and FQNEAQ (reference sequence). Trimming pared 5 bases from V and 5 bases from J, leaving 9 bases between. CDR3 length equals 12 residues. CDR3 residues: CASSRQMETQYF. The CDR3 DNA sequence: TGTGCCAGCAGCCGACAGATGGAGACCCAGTACTTC.

This chain's CDR3 is CASSSPGAGYTF. DNA of the CDR3: TGTGCCAGCAGCTCGCCGGGAGCTGGCTACACCTTC. The chain is built from TRBV7-2 and TRBJ1-2; D ambiguous. Germline CDR1 is SGHTA and CDR2 is FQGNSA. The V gene lost 4 bases and the J gene lost 7 bases, with 10 bases spanning the gap. The CDR3 runs 12 residues.

This clonotype was seen a handful of times. The chain recombines TRBV28 with TRBJ2-7; D might be TRBD1 or TRBD2, each matching 6 bases. The CDR3 runs to 14 residues. Germline V gives CDR1 MDHEN, CDR2 SYDVKM. Trimming took 5 bases from V and 6 from J, leaving 17 bases between them. The CDR3 reads CASSPHREAGEQYV. The DNA of the CDR3 is TGTGCCAGCAGTCCCCACAGGGAAGCGGGCGAGCAGTACGTC.

This chain links TRBV7-9 with TRBJ2-5; D ambiguous. CDR1 and CDR2 (germline): SEHNR, FQNEAQ (reference sequence). Trimming removed 5 bases at V and 3 bases at J, with 7 bases between. The CDR3 sequence is 12 residues long. In DNA form, the CDR3 reads TGTGCCAGCAGCCTAGAGAAAGAGACCCAGTACTTC. It encodes CASSLEKETQYF. Combining the CDR3 with reference TRBV7-9 and TRBJ2-5 gives the whole variable domain DTGVSQNPRHKITKRGQNVTFRCDPISEHNRLYWYRQTLGQGPEFLTYFQNEAQLEKSRLLSDRFSAERPKGSFSTLEIQRTEQGDSAMYLCASSLEKETQYFGPGTRLLVL.